The clone carrying this T cell receptor (beta chain) was found many times. The antigen is not known. The entry originates in a study of CD8 T cells in ankylosing spondylitis. Study-level findings and limits: Matched synovial fluid from ankylosing spondylitis patients was reported to be enriched for disease-linked clones. Disease-linked clones were found to be CD8+ and relatively rare in peripheral blood. Ankylosing spondylitis blood appeared to carry a characteristic TCR beta motif of several highly homologous variants. Reactive arthritis synovial fluid and blood previously showed some of these motif variants.

Germline CDR1 and CDR2: SGHRS and YFSETQ. The CDR3 length is 12 residues. V lost 4 bases to trimming and J lost 8 bases, with 10 bases between them. Quantitative 5'-RACE with molecular barcodes generated TCR beta libraries. TCRdb re-analysed the 5' RACE reads in MiXCR, keeping a single row per CDR3 protein. The sample yields more than 500,000 distinct CDR3 sequences, about 5.7% seen once. The TCR comes from a male donor with ankylosing spondylitis. What was sequenced was blood, either unsorted or a sorted T cell fraction (not recorded which). The chain recombines TRBV5-1 with TRBJ2-1, with D tentatively TRBD2 (6 bases). This CDR3 is CASSRLGDEQFF. As DNA, the CDR3 is TGCGCCAGCAGCCGACTAGGGGATGAGCAGTTCTTC.